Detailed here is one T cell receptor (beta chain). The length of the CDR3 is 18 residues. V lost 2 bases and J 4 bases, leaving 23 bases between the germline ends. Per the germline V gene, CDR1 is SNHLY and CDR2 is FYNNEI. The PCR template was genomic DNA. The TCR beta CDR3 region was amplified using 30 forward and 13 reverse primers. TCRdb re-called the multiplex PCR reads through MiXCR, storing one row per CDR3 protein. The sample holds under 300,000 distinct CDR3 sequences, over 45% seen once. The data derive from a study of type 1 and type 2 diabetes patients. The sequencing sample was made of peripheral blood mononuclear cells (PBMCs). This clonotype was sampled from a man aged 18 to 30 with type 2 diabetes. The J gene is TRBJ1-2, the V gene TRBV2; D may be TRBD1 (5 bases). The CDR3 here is CASSETIGDPGIAYGYTF. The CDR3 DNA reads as TGTGCCAGCAGTGAAACGATAGGGGACCCAGGGATTGCCTATGGCTACACCTTC.